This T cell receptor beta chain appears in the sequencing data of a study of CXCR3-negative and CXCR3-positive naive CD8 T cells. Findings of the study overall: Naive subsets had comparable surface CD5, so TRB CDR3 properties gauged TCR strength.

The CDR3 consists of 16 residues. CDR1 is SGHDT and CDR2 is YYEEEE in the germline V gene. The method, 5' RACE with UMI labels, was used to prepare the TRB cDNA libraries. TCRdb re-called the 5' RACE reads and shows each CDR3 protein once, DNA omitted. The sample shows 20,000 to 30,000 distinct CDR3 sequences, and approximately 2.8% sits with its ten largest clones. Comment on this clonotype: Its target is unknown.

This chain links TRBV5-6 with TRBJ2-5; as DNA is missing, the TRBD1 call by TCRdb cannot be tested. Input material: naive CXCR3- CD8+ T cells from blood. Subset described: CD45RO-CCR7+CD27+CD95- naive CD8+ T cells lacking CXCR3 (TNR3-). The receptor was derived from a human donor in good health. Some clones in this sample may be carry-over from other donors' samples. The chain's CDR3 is CASSLATGGPQETQYF.